What follows are 6 T cell receptor beta chains derived from one specimen sequenced in a study of T cell responses to AZD1222 COVID-19 vaccine. Profiled with immunoSEQ multiplex PCR; TCRdb holds only in-frame clones, not every one. The sample lists 200,000 or so clones, around 92% occurring once. Sequencing used peripheral blood, obtained on day 0 of AZD1222 vaccination. The receptors shown here come from an adult in good health.

The V gene is TRBV11-2, the J gene TRBJ1-3, with TRBD1 identical over 7 bases. CDR1 and CDR2 from the germline V gene are SGHAT and FQNNGV. The CDR3 sequence is 17 residues long. J was trimmed by 2 bases and V by 2 bases; bases with no gene match: 9. The CDR3 sequence: CASSLIETGLPGNTIYF. In nucleotides, the CDR3 is TGTGCCAGCAGCTTAATCGAGACAGGGCTGCCTGGAAACACCATATATTTT.

This clone turned up a few times. The rearrangement uses TRBV19 and TRBJ2-2, with D possibly TRBD2 on 7 matching bases. Germline V gene data show CDR1 as LNHDA and CDR2 as SQIVND (reference sequence). V was cut by 6 bases and J by 2 bases, with 16 bases left in between. CDR3 size: 16 residues. CDR3 nucleotide sequence: TGTGCCAGTAGCCCAGTTCGGGGGGCCAACACCGGGGAGCTGTTTTTT. Translation: CASSPVRGANTGELFF.

The J gene is TRBJ1-5, the V gene TRBV30; possibly TRBD1 for D (6 bases). The CDR3 length is 14 residues. V was trimmed by 2 bases and J by 6 bases, leaving 14 bases between them. Germline values: CDR1 GTSNPN, CDR2 SVGIG (reference sequence). CDR3 in amino acids: CAWSPLRGSQPQHF. The CDR3 coding sequence is TGTGCCTGGAGTCCGCTCAGGGGTAGTCAGCCCCAGCATTTT.

The rearrangement joins TRBV10-3 to TRBJ2-5; 11 bases line up with TRBD1. This CDR3 spans 15 amino acids. Germline-derived CDR1 and CDR2 are ENHRY and SYGVKD. Trimming at V came to 6 bases and at J to 5 bases, leaving 8 bases not matched to a gene. CDR3 loop: CAISGQGAKVETQYF. The CDR3 DNA is TGTGCCATCAGCGGACAGGGGGCAAAGGTTGAGACCCAGTACTTC.

The CDR3 DNA reads as TGTGCCATCAGGAGACAGGGTACGGACGAGCAGTACTTC. Translating it yields CAIRRQGTDEQYF. The chain recombines TRBV10-3 with TRBJ2-7; TRBD1 matches 7 bases. Germline V gene sequence: CDR1 ENHRY, CDR2 SYGVKD. The CDR3 extends over 13 amino acids. With 6 bases clipped from V and 5 bases from J, the junction kept 7 bases outside the gene matches.

The chain uses TRBV13 and TRBJ1-6; 10 positions match TRBD1. J gave up 9 bases and V 2 bases, and 7 bases lay outside the gene matches. Germline V gives CDR1 PRHDT, CDR2 FYEKMQ (reference sequence). The length of the CDR3 is 16 residues. DNA of the CDR3: TGTGCCAGCAGCTTACGACAGGGGGCGCGTGGTTCACCCCTCCACTTT. Amino acids: CASSLRQGARGSPLHF.